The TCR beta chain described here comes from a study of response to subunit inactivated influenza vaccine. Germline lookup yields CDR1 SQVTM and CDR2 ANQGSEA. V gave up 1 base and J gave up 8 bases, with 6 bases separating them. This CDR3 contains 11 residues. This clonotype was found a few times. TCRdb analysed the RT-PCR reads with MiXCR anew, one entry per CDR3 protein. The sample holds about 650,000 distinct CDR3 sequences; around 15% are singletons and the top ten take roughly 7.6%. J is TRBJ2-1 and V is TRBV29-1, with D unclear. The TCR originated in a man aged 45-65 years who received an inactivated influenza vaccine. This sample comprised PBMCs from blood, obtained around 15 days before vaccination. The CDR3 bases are TGCAGCGTTGAAGGAGTTCATGAGCAGTTCTTC. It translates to CSVEGVHEQFF.